This is a list of T cell receptor beta chains from one sample in a study of T cell changes during pregnancy in multiple sclerosis. Produced via immunoSEQ multiplex PCR; TCRdb's table is partial and in-frame only. The sample lists 44,000 or so clones; 75% to 90% were seen once. Material: peripheral blood, obtained in the first trimester of pregnancy. The source is a female donor in good health, enrolled as a control in a pregnancy study. Each CDR3 is given with its conserved first and last residue. Fields, in order: D gene, J gene, V gene, clone size, CDR3 protein, CDR3 DNA. D genes are given only for firm matches. The size field is filled for only some rows; it gives once, few, many or a size class.

>TRBD1|TRBJ1-3|TRBV15|few
CATRGTGGNTIYF
TGTGCCACCAGAGGGACAGGAGGAAACACCATATATTTT
>TRBD1|TRBJ1-2|TRBV30|-
CACRGRNYGYTF
TGTGCCTGCAGGGGGAGAAACTATGGCTACACCTTC
>TRBD2|TRBJ2-7|TRBV7-2|-
CASSLNRGGVYEQYF
TGTGCCAGCAGCTTAAATCGCGGGGGGGTCTACGAGCAGTACTTC
>TRBD2|TRBJ2-3|TRBV28|-
CASSFLREEDTQYF
TGTGCCAGCAGTTTCCTGCGGGAGGAAGATACGCAGTATTTT
>-|TRBJ1-2|TRBV7-9|few
CASSLSGHTGGKGYGYTF
TGTGCCAGCAGCTTAAGCGGCCATACGGGAGGGAAGGGCTATGGCTACACCTTC
>-|TRBJ2-1|TRBV5-4|-
CASSLLGDSQFF
TGTGCCAGCAGCTTACTGGGGGACTCTCAGTTCTTC
>-|TRBJ2-5|TRBV29-1|once
CSGESRWPGETQYF
TGCAGCGGTGAAAGTCGGTGGCCGGGAGAGACCCAGTACTTC
>TRBD1|TRBJ2-7|TRBV15|-
CATSRGGQGTYEQYF
TGTGCCACCAGCAGAGGAGGACAGGGGACCTACGAGCAGTACTTC
>TRBD1|TRBJ2-2|TRBV9|-
CASSVDRASTGELFF
TGTGCCAGCAGCGTTGACAGGGCGAGCACCGGGGAGCTGTTTTTT
>-|TRBJ2-7|TRBV4-2|-
CASSPEEGQYEQYF
TGTGCCAGCAGCCCTGAGGAAGGACAGTACGAGCAGTACTTC
>-|TRBJ1-3|TRBV28|-
CASSLLGSGESGNTIYF
TGTGCCAGCAGTTTATTGGGATCAGGGGAGTCTGGAAACACCATATATTTT
>TRBD1|TRBJ2-1|TRBV5-1|-
CASSPGQVDNEQFF
TGCGCCAGCAGCCCAGGACAGGTAGACAATGAGCAGTTCTTC
>TRBD1|TRBJ2-6|TRBV7-2|-
CASSLTGAAGANVLTF
TGTGCCAGCAGCCTAACAGGGGCGGCTGGGGCCAACGTCCTGACTTTC
>-|TRBJ2-5|TRBV19|-
CASRPRSGFGETQYF
TGTGCCAGCCGGCCGAGGTCGGGTTTCGGAGAGACCCAGTACTTC
>TRBD1|TRBJ2-7|TRBV10-3|-
CAIRSGTGTYYEQYF
TGTGCCATCAGATCCGGGACAGGGACCTACTACGAGCAGTACTTC
>TRBD2|TRBJ2-1|TRBV7-2|-
CASSSLAGGTLGYNEQFF
TGTGCCAGCAGCTCTTTAGCGGGAGGTACCTTGGGCTACAATGAGCAGTTCTTC
>-|TRBJ1-2|TRBV9|-
CASSPGLGYGYTF
TGTGCCAGCAGTCCAGGGTTGGGGTATGGCTACACCTTC
>TRBD1|TRBJ2-7|TRBV18|-
CASSPTNGQDKQYF
TGTGCCAGCTCACCTACAAACGGACAGGACAAGCAGTACTTC
>-|TRBJ1-5|TRBV7-2|once
CASSSFGSGQPQHF
TGTGCCAGCAGCTCATTCGGCAGCGGTCAGCCCCAGCATTTT
>TRBD1|TRBJ1-5|TRBV7-6|once
CASSLEGTGSNQPQHF
TGTGCCAGCAGCTTAGAGGGGACAGGGTCAAATCAGCCCCAGCATTTT
>-|TRBJ2-7|TRBV2|-
CASSELGDSYEQYF
TGTGCCAGCAGTGAACTCGGGGACTCCTACGAGCAGTACTTC
>TRBD2|TRBJ2-2|TRBV28|-
CASREAGGPGELFF
TGTGCCAGCAGAGAAGCGGGAGGGCCCGGGGAGCTGTTTTTT
>TRBD1|TRBJ2-1|TRBV7-9|-
CASSLVTGGRGEQFF
TGTGCCAGCAGCTTAGTAACAGGGGGCAGGGGTGAGCAGTTCTTC
>-|TRBJ2-1|TRBV6-1|-
CASYRQFLSDEQFF
TGTGCCAGCTATAGACAGTTCCTATCGGATGAGCAGTTCTTC
>TRBD2|TRBJ2-2|TRBV4-2|-
CASSQGGLAGGAGELFF
TGTGCCAGCAGCCAAGGGGGGCTAGCGGGGGGAGCCGGGGAGCTGTTTTTT
>-|TRBJ2-7|TRBV7-8|-
CASSLGGNYEQYF
TGTGCCAGCAGCTTAGGCGGTAACTACGAGCAGTACTTC
>TRBD2|TRBJ2-5|TRBV29-1|-
CSVGRVFPGLAGGETQYF
TGCAGCGTTGGAAGGGTTTTTCCGGGACTAGCGGGAGGAGAGACCCAGTACTTC
>TRBD1|TRBJ2-2|TRBV11-2|-
CASSPQGGTGELFF
TGTGCCAGCAGCCCACAGGGGGGCACCGGGGAGCTGTTTTTT
>TRBD2|TRBJ2-3|TRBV6-1|once
CASSEQLAGGTDTQYF
TGTGCCAGCAGTGAACAACTAGCGGGAGGCACAGATACGCAGTATTTT
>-|TRBJ2-7|TRBV19|-
CASSINREYEQYF
TGTGCCAGTAGTATAAACAGGGAATACGAGCAGTACTTC
>TRBD1|TRBJ1-3|TRBV5-1|-
CASSPGQGVEVGNTIYF
TGCGCCAGCAGCCCGGGACAGGGTGTGGAGGTGGGAAACACCATATATTTT
>-|TRBJ2-1|TRBV2|few
CASSESGFSYNEQFF
TGTGCCAGCAGTGAAAGCGGTTTCTCCTACAATGAGCAGTTCTTC
>-|TRBJ1-2|TRBV14|-
CASSQARSVQKQIF
TGTGCCAGCAGCCAAGCTAGGTCGGTCCAGAAACAAATATTC
>TRBD2|TRBJ2-7|TRBV6-5|-
CASSYSETSGGYEQYF
TGTGCCAGCAGTTACTCGGAGACTAGCGGGGGTTACGAGCAGTACTTC
>-|TRBJ2-2|TRBV2|-
CASRATRTGELFF
TGTGCCAGCAGGGCTACTAGAACCGGGGAGCTGTTTTTT
>TRBD2|TRBJ2-3|TRBV7-2|-
CASSLTSGTDTQYF
TGTGCCAGCAGCTTGACTAGCGGGACAGATACGCAGTATTTT
>TRBD2|TRBJ2-2|TRBV19|-
CASSRVGGIGELFF
TGTGCCAGTAGTAGGGTGGGAGGGATCGGGGAGCTGTTTTTT
>TRBD1|TRBJ1-6|TRBV28|-
CASSRRQGAVLIPSSPLHF
TGTGCCAGCAGTCGTCGACAGGGGGCGGTCCTTATACCAAGTTCACCCCTCCACTTT
>-|TRBJ2-5|TRBV28|-
CASGLRGPPRETQYF
TGTGCCAGCGGACTCAGGGGACCCCCCAGGGAGACCCAGTACTTC
>-|TRBJ2-3|TRBV4-1|-
CASSHTGINTQYF
TGCGCCAGCAGCCACACAGGGATCAATACGCAGTATTTT
>TRBD1|TRBJ1-2|TRBV28|once
CASSFHRTGGNYGYTF
TGTGCCAGCAGTTTCCATCGGACAGGGGGGAACTATGGCTACACCTTC
>TRBD2|TRBJ2-2|TRBV4-3|-
CASSQLRGGGTGELFF
TGCGCCAGCAGCCAACTTCGCGGGGGGGGCACCGGGGAGCTGTTTTTT
>TRBD2|TRBJ2-1|TRBV29-1|-
CSVSQTYFSGRGNEQFF
TGCAGCGTTAGCCAGACTTACTTTAGCGGGAGGGGAAATGAGCAGTTCTTC
>-|TRBJ1-1|TRBV18|-
CASSPRTENTEAFF
TGTGCCAGCTCACCACGGACAGAGAACACTGAAGCTTTCTTT
>TRBD2|TRBJ2-3|TRBV6-1|once
CASSELVAGGLNTDTQYF
TGTGCCAGCAGTGAGCTGGTAGCGGGGGGGCTGAACACAGATACGCAGTATTTT
>TRBD1|TRBJ1-1|TRBV27|-
CASQYRTGLEAFF
TGTGCCAGCCAATACCGGACAGGGCTTGAAGCTTTCTTT
>TRBD1|TRBJ1-1|TRBV6-1|-
CASYRGTDTEAFF
TGTGCCAGTTACAGGGGTACGGACACTGAAGCTTTCTTT
>TRBD1|TRBJ1-1|TRBV25-1|few
CASSDPTGPNTEAFF
TGTGCCAGCAGTGATCCGACAGGGCCCAACACTGAAGCTTTCTTT
>-|TRBJ2-3|TRBV5-6|-
CASSLVALDTQYF
TGTGCCAGCAGCTTGGTAGCCCTAGATACGCAGTATTTT
>TRBD2|TRBJ2-1|TRBV7-2|-
CASSSPSGRSNEQFF
TGTGCCAGCAGCTCCCCTAGCGGGAGGTCGAATGAGCAGTTCTTC
>-|TRBJ2-1|TRBV7-9|-
CASSLARTNNEQFF
TGTGCCAGCAGCTTAGCTAGGACTAATAATGAGCAGTTCTTC
>-|TRBJ1-1|TRBV19|-
CASSRLDSSRTEAFF
TGTGCCAGTAGTCGTCTCGACAGTTCTCGGACTGAAGCTTTCTTT
>-|TRBJ2-7|TRBV30|-
CAWSEGVAYEQYF
TGTGCCTGGAGTGAAGGGGTTGCTTACGAGCAGTACTTC
>TRBD1|TRBJ2-5|TRBV6-1|once
CASSRQGGRWETQYF
TGTGCCAGCAGCCGACAGGGCGGAAGGTGGGAGACCCAGTACTTC